This T cell receptor (beta chain) stems from a study of blood T cell repertoires in COVID-19. Study at large: Nucleic acid was either cDNA or gDNA, and it came from T cells, B-cell-depleted T cells, or PBMCs.

Followed over time, Seattle patients had been enrolled while infection was active. The CDR3 is made up of 15 amino acids. The germline V gene encodes CDR1 SGHKS and CDR2 YYEKEE (reference sequence). V dropped 4 bases and J dropped 4 bases, with 18 bases sitting between them. The repertoire was sequenced with immunoSEQ multiplex PCR; TCRdb's copy has only in-frame clones and lacks some. Among 60,000 to 70,000 clones, just over 85% were seen once, and the ten largest hold approximately 40%. The rearrangement joins TRBV5-5 to TRBJ2-7; D is perhaps TRBD2 (5 bases). This clonotype originated in a woman between 55 and 75 years old with COVID-19, enrolled during active disease. The sequencing sample was made of peripheral blood. This CDR3 is CASSVASSTGYEQYF. As DNA, the CDR3 is TGTGCCAGCAGCGTTGCGTCCTCCACGGGATACGAGCAGTACTTC.